The 29 T cell receptor beta chains below all came from one sample that was sequenced in a study of blood T cell repertoires in COVID-19. The table came from immunoSEQ multiplex PCR; TCRdb's copy has only in-frame clones and leaves some out. The profile shows about 27,000 clones, around 61% of them singletons. Sequenced material: peripheral blood. The receptor set was obtained from a man in his fifties or sixties with active or convalescent COVID-19.

The chain joins TRBV4-2 to TRBJ2-7; 9 positions match TRBD1. Germline V lookup: CDR1 LGHNA, CDR2 YNFKEQ. Trimming at V came to 4 bases and at J to 2 bases, leaving 9 bases not matched to a gene. The CDR3 runs to 16 residues. The CDR3 region is CASSPAVQGAPYEQYF. As DNA, the CDR3 is TGTGCCAGCAGCCCAGCCGTACAGGGGGCGCCCTACGAGCAGTACTTC.

The rearrangement links TRBV7-9 to TRBJ1-4; tentatively, D is TRBD1 (5 bases). The CDR3 covers 14 residues. The V gene's germline CDR1 is SEHNR and CDR2 FQNEAQ (reference sequence). Between the trimmed V and J ends, which lost 2 bases and 8 bases, there was a span of 12 bases. The CDR3 region has the DNA TGTGCCAGCAGCTTACAGGGATCAGGGGAAAAACTGTTTTTT. It specifies CASSLQGSGEKLFF.

This clone was counted only a few times. This sequence joins TRBV6-2 or TRBV6-3 and TRBJ2-3; 8 positions agree with TRBD1. CDR3 length: 15 residues. Germline CDR1 and CDR2: MNHEY and SVGEGT. V shed 5 bases, J shed 2 bases, and the junction held 6 bases outside the gene matches. The CDR3 DNA reads as TGTGCCAGCAGTCAGCGGACAGGGCACACAGATACGCAGTATTTT. This gives the protein CASSQRTGHTDTQYF.

The chain employs TRBV27 and TRBJ2-7; 8 bases agree with TRBD2. V lost 3 bases, J lost 4 bases, and 11 bases stayed unmatched. Per germline, CDR1 MNHEY and CDR2 SMNVEV (reference sequence). This CDR3 comprises 16 residues. CDR3 in amino acids: CASSFNVQRGQYEQYF. CDR3 DNA sequence: TGTGCCAGCAGTTTCAACGTCCAGCGGGGGCAGTACGAGCAGTACTTC.

The chain links TRBV13 to TRBJ1-1; 9 bases line up with TRBD1. The CDR3 covers 15 residues. Germline CDR1 and CDR2: PRHDT and FYEKMQ (reference sequence). With 0 bases clipped from V and 6 bases from J, the junction kept 5 bases outside the gene matches. CDR3 DNA: TGTGCCAGCAGCTTAGGTGGGGACAGGGTTTCTGAAGCTTTCTTT. This encodes CASSLGGDRVSEAFF.

The J gene is TRBJ2-5, the V gene TRBV7-9; 7 positions match TRBD1. Per the germline V gene, CDR1 is SEHNR and CDR2 is FQNEAQ (reference sequence). This CDR3 comprises 16 residues. V dropped 4 bases and J dropped 5; count of bases not matched to a gene: 13. The CDR3 DNA reads as TGTGCCAGCAGCTCCAGGGGGTTGGGGCTAGGGGAGACCCAGTACTTC. It specifies CASSSRGLGLGETQYF.

The V and J genes are TRBV19 and TRBJ1-6; D may be TRBD1 (6 bases). CDR3 length: 17 residues. Trimming removed 5 bases from V and 8 bases from J, with 22 bases in between. Per germline, CDR1 LNHDA and CDR2 SQIVND (reference sequence). This CDR3 is CASSPTGPGSLDSPLHF. The CDR3 DNA follows: TGTGCCAGTAGTCCGACAGGCCCCGGTTCGCTAGATTCACCCCTCCACTTT.

The chain uses TRBV3-1 (or the pseudogene TRBV3-2) and TRBJ1-2, with D uncertain. Germline CDR1 is LGHDT and CDR2 is YNNKEL (reference sequence). The CDR3 spans 15 residues. Trimming took 0 bases from V and 0 from J, leaving 8 bases between them. This chain's CDR3 is CASSQDRRSNYGYTF. The CDR3 DNA reads TGTGCCAGCAGCCAAGATCGTCGGTCTAACTATGGCTACACCTTC.

The chain recombines TRBV11-2 with TRBJ1-6; D not certain. The CDR3 loop spans 15 amino acids. With 2 bases removed from V and 0 bases from J, the gap between germline ends came to 5 bases. Germline lookup yields CDR1 SGHAT and CDR2 FQNNGV. The CDR3 reads CASSLRSSYNSPLHF. The CDR3 bases are TGTGCCAGCAGCTTAAGGAGCTCCTATAATTCACCCCTCCACTTT.

This sequence joins TRBV30 and TRBJ2-3; possibly TRBD1 for D (6 bases). Germline assignment: CDR1 GTSNPN and CDR2 SVGIG (reference sequence). There are 16 residues in the CDR3. The V end was cut by 2 bases, the J end by 6 bases, with 21 bases between. CDR3 bases: TGTGCCTGGAGTCCCAAGGATAACCAGGGGCGGGATACGCAGTATTTT. This encodes CAWSPKDNQGRDTQYF.

The rearrangement links TRBV6-5 to TRBJ2-7; 9 nucleotides align to TRBD2. CDR1 and CDR2 from the germline V gene are MNHEY and SVGAGI. V was pared by 2 bases and J by 1 base, with 6 bases of the junction left unmatched. The CDR3 contains 16 residues. In DNA form, the CDR3 reads TGTGCCAGCAGTTACCTTAGCGGGAGTGTATCCTACGAGCAGTACTTC. Translation gives CASSYLSGSVSYEQYF.

V and J are TRBV3-1 (or the pseudogene TRBV3-2) and TRBJ2-2, with 8 bases that match TRBD2. Germline-derived CDR1 and CDR2 are LGHDT and YNNKEL (reference sequence). The CDR3 is made up of 15 amino acids. V lost 4 bases and J lost 5; bases outside the gene matches: 6. CDR3 amino acids: CASSLGGARTGELFF. CDR3 DNA sequence: TGTGCCAGCAGCCTCGGGGGGGCAAGGACCGGGGAGCTGTTTTTT.

This chain uses TRBV2 with TRBJ2-5; 7 bases are shared with TRBD2. CDR1 and CDR2 from the germline V gene are SNHLY and FYNNEI. The CDR3 has 14 residues. J lost 2 bases, V lost 7 bases, and 7 bases had no gene match. CDR3 DNA: TGTGCCAGCACAGCGGGAACTTGGCAAGAGACCCAGTACTTC. Encoded protein: CASTAGTWQETQYF.

The chain uses TRBV7-2 and TRBJ2-7, with 10 bases aligning to TRBD2. The CDR3 has 15 residues. V was clipped by 5 bases and J by 0 bases; unmatched bases: 4. Germline CDR1 reads SGHTA; CDR2 reads FQGNSA. The CDR3 DNA is TGTGCCAGCAGCCTAATAGCGGGGGGCTCCTACGAGCAGTACTTC. Amino acid sequence: CASSLIAGGSYEQYF.

The J gene is TRBJ2-2, the V gene TRBV5-1; no clear D. This CDR3 region has 16 residues. The V end was cut by 4 bases, the J end by 0 bases, with 13 bases between. Germline V gene sequence: CDR1 SGHRS, CDR2 YFSETQ. The CDR3 DNA is TGCGCCAGCAGCCCGATTGGCACTACGAACACCGGGGAGCTGTTTTTT. Its translation: CASSPIGTTNTGELFF.

The J gene is TRBJ2-3, the V gene TRBV6-1; D is unresolved. Germline V lookup: CDR1 MNHNS, CDR2 SASEGT. CDR3 length equals 12 residues. V gave up 0 bases and J gave up 7 bases, with 5 bases separating them. CDR3 DNA sequence: TGTGCCAGCAGTGAAGCCCTATATACGCAGTATTTT. It yields the protein CASSEALYTQYF.

The chain carries TRBV12-5 and TRBJ2-3, with TRBD2 matching 10 bases. The CDR3 has 15 residues. Germline V gene lookup returns CDR1 LGHNT and CDR2 FRNRAP. The ends lost 4 bases at V and 1 base at J; junction bases unmatched: 2. This CDR3 is CASGSGTSGTDTQYF. CDR3 in DNA: TGTGCTAGTGGTTCCGGGACTAGCGGCACAGATACGCAGTATTTT.

The gene calls are TRBV21-1 and TRBJ1-5. TRBV21-1 is classified as a pseudogene. The CDR3 sequence is 12 residues long. The CDR3 nucleotides read TGTGCCAGCAGCAACATCCGAGGGCCCCAGCATTTT. The encoded protein is CASSNIRGPQHF.

The V gene is TRBV18, the J gene TRBJ2-7; 9 bases match TRBD1. Germline V lookup: CDR1 KGHSH, CDR2 LQKENI. The CDR3 covers 16 residues. Trimming removed 3 bases from V and 5 bases from J; junction bases left unmatched: 11. The CDR3 sequence: CASSPIRTGAWNEQYF. Here the CDR3 DNA reads TGTGCCAGCTCACCGATTCGGACAGGGGCTTGGAACGAGCAGTACTTC.

J is TRBJ2-7 and V is TRBV4-1; D is unclear. Germline V gene data show CDR1 as MGHRA and CDR2 as YSYEKL. V was cut by 4 bases and J by 2 bases, with 12 bases left in between. The CDR3 has 14 amino acids. CDR3 amino acids: CASSPFPRAYEQYF. The CDR3 coding sequence is TGCGCCAGCAGCCCTTTCCCCCGGGCCTACGAGCAGTACTTC.

The gene calls are TRBV28 and TRBJ1-5; D not resolved. Trimming took 7 bases from V and 6 from J, leaving 10 bases between them. This CDR3 is 12 amino acids long. Germline CDR1 MDHEN, CDR2 SYDVKM. The CDR3 spells CASTQVGQPQHF. CDR3 bases: TGTGCCAGCACCCAGGTTGGTCAGCCCCAGCATTTT.

This clone appeared a few times. The gene calls are TRBV2 and TRBJ1-1; D is unresolved. CDR1 is SNHLY, CDR2 FYNNEI, per germline. The CDR3 has 11 amino acids. Trimming shortened V by 8 bases and J by 1 base, and 5 bases separated the two germline ends. CDR3 nucleotides: TGTGCCAGCGGAGAGAACACTGAAGCTTTCTTT. It specifies CASGENTEAFF. The whole variable domain, filled in from reference TRBV2 and TRBJ1-1, reads EPEVTQTPSHQVTQMGQEVILRCVPISNHLYFYWYRQILGQKVEFLVSFYNNEISEKSEIFDDQFSVERPDGSNFTLKIRSTKLEDSAMYFCASGENTEAFFGQGTRLTVV.

The genes are TRBV10-3 and TRBJ1-4; 7 bases map to TRBD1. Trimming cost V 11 bases and J 6 bases; bases outside gene matches: 6. The CDR3 contains 12 residues. Per the germline V gene, CDR1 is ENHRY and CDR2 is SYGVKD. The CDR3 DNA reads as TGTGCCGTACAGGGGCAGGATGAAAAACTGTTTTTT. Protein: CAVQGQDEKLFF.

The chain is built from TRBV4-1 and TRBJ1-2; TRBD1 matches at 7 bases. Germline V gene sequence: CDR1 MGHRA, CDR2 YSYEKL. The V and J ends lost 1 base and 1 base, in that order; junction bases with no gene match: 9. CDR3 size: 17 residues. CDR3 sequence reads: CASSQAGQSIFNYGYTF. CDR3 nucleotides: TGCGCCAGCAGCCAAGCGGGACAGAGCATCTTTAACTATGGCTACACCTTC.

The chain links TRBV12-5 to TRBJ1-4, with a tentative D call TRBD1 (6 bases). Trimming stripped 6 bases from V and 10 bases from J, with 18 bases between. Per the germline V gene, CDR1 is LGHNT and CDR2 is FRNRAP. CDR3 length: 14 residues. The CDR3: CASGQASRGGKLFF. In nucleotides, the CDR3 is TGTGCTAGTGGCCAGGCCTCGAGAGGGGGAAAACTGTTTTTT.

This clone was detected a few times. The V call is TRBV4-1, the J call TRBJ2-1; D is ambiguous. The CDR3 is made up of 11 amino acids. The V gene's germline CDR1 is MGHRA and CDR2 YSYEKL. V lost 4 bases to trimming and J lost 10 bases, with 8 bases between them. The CDR3 spells CASSLNAEQFF. In DNA, the CDR3 is TGCGCCAGCAGCCTAAATGCGGAGCAGTTCTTC.

The gene calls are TRBV9 and TRBJ2-7; D possibly corresponds to TRBD2 (5 bases). There are 14 residues in the CDR3. Trimming took 3 bases from V and 3 from J, leaving 13 bases between them. Germline lookup yields CDR1 SGDLS and CDR2 YYNGEE. This chain's CDR3 is CASSATGIDYEQYF. In DNA form, the CDR3 reads TGTGCCAGCAGCGCCACCGGGATCGACTACGAGCAGTACTTC.

The chain links TRBV28 to TRBJ2-1; maybe TRBD1 (5 bases). Germline V gene data show CDR1 as MDHEN and CDR2 as SYDVKM. This CDR3 has 19 amino acids. The V end was cut by 3 bases, the J end by 4 bases, with 25 bases between. The CDR3 sequence is CASSFLGQGRHGVYNEQFF. In DNA, the CDR3 is TGTGCCAGCAGTTTTCTGGGGCAGGGAAGACATGGGGTATACAATGAGCAGTTCTTC.

The chain combines TRBV10-2 with TRBJ1-4; 7 bases are shared with TRBD1. Germline CDR1 reads WSHSY; CDR2 reads SAAADI. The CDR3 is made up of 16 amino acids. After removal of 2 bases from V and 8 bases from J, the junction contained 11 bases not matched to a gene. CDR3 loop: CASSEGETGTREKLFF. The CDR3 DNA reads TGCGCCAGCAGTGAGGGGGAGACAGGGACGAGGGAAAAACTGTTTTTT.